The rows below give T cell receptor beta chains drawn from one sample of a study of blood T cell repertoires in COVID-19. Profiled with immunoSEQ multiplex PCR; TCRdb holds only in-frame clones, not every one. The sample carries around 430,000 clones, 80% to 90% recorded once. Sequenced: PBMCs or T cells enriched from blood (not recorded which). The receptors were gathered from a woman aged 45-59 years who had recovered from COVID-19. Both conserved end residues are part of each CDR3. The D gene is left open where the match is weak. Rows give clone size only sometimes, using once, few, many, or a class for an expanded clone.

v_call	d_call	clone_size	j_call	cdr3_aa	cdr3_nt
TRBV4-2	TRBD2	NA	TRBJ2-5	CASSPKGNSGGAGSRAETQYF	TGTGCCAGCAGCCCAAAGGGGAATAGCGGGGGGGCTGGATCCCGAGCAGAGACCCAGTACTTC
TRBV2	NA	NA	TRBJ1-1	CASSPTPGDTEAFF	TGTGCCAGCAGCCCCACCCCAGGGGACACTGAAGCTTTCTTT
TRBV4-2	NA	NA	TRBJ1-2	CASSQDSGYTF	TGTGCCAGCAGCCAAGATTCCGGGTACACCTTC
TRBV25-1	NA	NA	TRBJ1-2	CASSEGTQANYGYTF	TGTGCCAGCAGTGAGGGGACACAGGCTAACTATGGCTACACCTTC
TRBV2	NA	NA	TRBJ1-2	CASSPEDSVRYGYTF	TGTGCCAGCAGTCCCGAGGACAGCGTCCGCTATGGCTACACCTTC
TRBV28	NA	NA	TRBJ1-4	CASSLENRLPGEEKLFF	TGTGCCAGCAGTTTAGAAAATCGATTGCCAGGGGAAGAAAAACTGTTTTTT
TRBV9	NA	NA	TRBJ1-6	CASSEGDTYFYNSPLHF	TGTGCCAGCAGCGAGGGGGACACTTACTTCTATAATTCACCCCTCCACTTT
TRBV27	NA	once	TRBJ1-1	CASSLGQPSEAFF	TGTGCCAGCAGTTTAGGGCAGCCTTCTGAAGCTTTCTTT
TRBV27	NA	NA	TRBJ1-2	CASSLYGRSIGQSYGYTF	TGTGCCAGCAGTTTATATGGAAGATCAATTGGACAGAGCTATGGCTACACCTTC
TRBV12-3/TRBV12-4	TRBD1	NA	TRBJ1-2	CASSLTGRYGYTF	TGTGCCAGCAGTTTGACAGGGAGGTATGGCTACACCTTC
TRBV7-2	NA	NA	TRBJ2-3	CASSLGGGLSTDTQYF	TGTGCCAGCAGCTTAGGTGGGGGGTTAAGCACAGATACGCAGTATTTT
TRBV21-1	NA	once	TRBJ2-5	CASLTGREAQETQYF	TGTGCCAGCCTGACAGGACGGGAGGCCCAAGAGACCCAGTACTTC
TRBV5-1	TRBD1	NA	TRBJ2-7	CASSSTGQGDYEQYF	TGCGCCAGCAGCTCTACAGGGCAGGGGGACTACGAGCAGTACTTC
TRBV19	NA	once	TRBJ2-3	CASSISPGKTDTQYF	TGTGCCAGTAGTATATCTCCAGGTAAAACAGATACGCAGTATTTT
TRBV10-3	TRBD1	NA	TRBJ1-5	CAISGTGAQPQHF	TGTGCCATCAGCGGGACAGGGGCACAGCCCCAGCATTTT
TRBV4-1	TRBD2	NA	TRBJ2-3	CASSQSLAGGKDTQYF	TGCGCCAGCAGCCAAAGCCTAGCGGGGGGTAAAGATACGCAGTATTTT
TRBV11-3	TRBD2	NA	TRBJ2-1	CASSLDGGALGGEQFF	TGTGCCAGCAGCTTAGACGGGGGGGCCTTGGGCGGTGAGCAGTTCTTC
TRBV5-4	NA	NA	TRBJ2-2	CASSLDSVANTGELFF	TGTGCCAGCAGCTTGGATAGCGTGGCGAACACCGGGGAGCTGTTTTTT
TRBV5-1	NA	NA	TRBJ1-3	CASREGHSGNTIYF	TGCGCCAGCAGGGAGGGGCACTCTGGAAACACCATATATTTT
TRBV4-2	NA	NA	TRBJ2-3	CASSQDGGTDTQYF	TGTGCCAGCAGCCAAGACGGGGGCACAGATACGCAGTATTTT
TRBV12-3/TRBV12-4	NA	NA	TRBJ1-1	CASSSGVNTEAFF	TGTGCCAGCAGTTCAGGGGTGAACACTGAAGCTTTCTTT
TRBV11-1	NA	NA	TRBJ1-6	CASSLREIYNSPLHF	TGTGCCAGCAGTCTCCGGGAGATTTATAATTCACCCCTCCACTTT
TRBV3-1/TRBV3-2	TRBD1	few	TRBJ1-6	CASSQGQGYNSPLHF	TGTGCCAGCAGCCAGGGACAGGGCTATAATTCACCCCTCCACTTT
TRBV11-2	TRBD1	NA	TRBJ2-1	CASSLRGQGAIFAYNEQFF	TGTGCCAGCAGCCTCCGAGGACAGGGGGCAATTTTTGCCTACAATGAGCAGTTCTTC
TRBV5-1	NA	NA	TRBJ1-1	CASSSTSAGENTEAFF	TGCGCCAGCAGCTCCACTTCAGCGGGCGAGAACACTGAAGCTTTCTTT
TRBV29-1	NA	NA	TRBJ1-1	CSVVGANEAFF	TGCAGCGTCGTGGGGGCTAATGAAGCTTTCTTT
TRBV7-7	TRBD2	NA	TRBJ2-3	CASSKRGDTDTQYF	TGTGCTAGCAGCAAGCGGGGGGACACAGATACGCAGTATTTT
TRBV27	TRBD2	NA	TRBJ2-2	CASSSLAGGGTGELFF	TGTGCCAGCAGCAGTTTAGCGGGGGGCGGGACCGGGGAGCTGTTTTTT
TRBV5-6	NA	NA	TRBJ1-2	CASIPEGSTYGYTF	TGTGCCAGCATCCCGGAGGGTTCTACCTATGGCTACACCTTC
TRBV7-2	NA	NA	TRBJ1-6	CASSSHSILNYNSPLHF	TGTGCCAGCAGCTCGCACAGTATCCTTAACTATAATTCACCCCTCCACTTT
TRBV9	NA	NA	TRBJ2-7	CASSVGEAYEQYF	TGTGCCAGCAGCGTAGGAGAAGCCTACGAGCAGTACTTC
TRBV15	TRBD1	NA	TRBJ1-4	CATSFGQGVGNEKLFF	TGTGCCACCAGTTTTGGACAGGGGGTGGGTAATGAAAAACTGTTTTTT
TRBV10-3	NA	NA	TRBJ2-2	CAIFTGSTGELFF	TGTGCCATCTTCACAGGGAGCACCGGGGAGCTGTTTTTT
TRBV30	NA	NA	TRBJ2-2	CARTEGGELFF	TGTGCCCGGACGGAGGGCGGGGAGCTGTTTTTT
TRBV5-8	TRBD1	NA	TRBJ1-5	CASSLPHFPGTGGNQPQHF	TGTGCCAGCAGCTTGCCCCACTTTCCCGGGACAGGGGGCAATCAGCCCCAGCATTTT
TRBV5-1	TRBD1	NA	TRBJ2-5	CASSVTGAGETQYF	TGCGCCAGCTCGGTGACAGGGGCGGGAGAGACCCAGTACTTC
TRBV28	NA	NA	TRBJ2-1	CASSLNGAREQFF	TGTGCCAGCAGTTTAAATGGGGCTAGGGAGCAGTTCTTC
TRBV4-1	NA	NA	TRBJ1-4	CASTPRGGLNEKLFF	TGCGCCAGCACCCCTAGGGGGGGCCTTAATGAAAAACTGTTTTTT
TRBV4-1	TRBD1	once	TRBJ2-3	CASGGQAISTDTQYF	TGCGCCAGCGGGGGACAGGCCATTAGCACAGATACGCAGTATTTT
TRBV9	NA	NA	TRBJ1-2	CASSAGPKGVYGYTF	TGTGCCAGCAGCGCCGGACCGAAGGGGGTCTATGGCTACACCTTC
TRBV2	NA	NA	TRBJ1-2	CASSPTGWNGYTF	TGTGCCAGCAGTCCTACAGGGTGGAATGGCTACACCTTC
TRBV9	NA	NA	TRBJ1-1	CASSPRTGNTEAFF	TGTGCCAGCAGCCCAAGAACGGGGAACACTGAAGCTTTCTTT
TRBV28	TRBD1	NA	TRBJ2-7	CASSYPGQGRTYEQYF	TGTGCCAGCAGTTATCCGGGACAGGGGAGAACCTACGAGCAGTACTTC
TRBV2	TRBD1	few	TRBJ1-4	CASSGQGGQKLFF	TGTGCCAGCAGTGGACAGGGGGGCCAAAAACTGTTTTTT
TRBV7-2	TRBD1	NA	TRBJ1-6	CASSSDRGSSPLHF	TGTGCCAGCAGCTCGGACAGGGGGAGTTCACCCCTCCACTTT
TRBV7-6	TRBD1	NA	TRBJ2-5	CASSPAGGVQETQYF	TGTGCCAGCTCGCCCGCAGGGGGAGTGCAAGAGACCCAGTACTTC
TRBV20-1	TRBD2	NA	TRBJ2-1	CSASLSTGLAYNEQFF	TGCAGTGCCAGTCTCTCTACGGGACTAGCTTACAATGAGCAGTTCTTC
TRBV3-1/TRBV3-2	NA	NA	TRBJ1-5	CASSINRGNQPQHF	TGTGCCAGCAGTATCAACAGGGGCAATCAGCCCCAGCATTTT
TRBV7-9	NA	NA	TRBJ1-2	CASSLRGNGYTF	TGTGCCAGCAGCTTAAGGGGTAACGGCTACACCTTC
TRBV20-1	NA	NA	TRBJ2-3	CSAQRGDTQYF	TGCAGTGCTCAAAGAGGAGATACGCAGTATTTT
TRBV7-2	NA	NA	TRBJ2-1	CASRFSGSSYNEQFF	TGTGCCAGCAGGTTTAGCGGAAGCTCCTACAATGAGCAGTTCTTC
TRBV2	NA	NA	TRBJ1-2	CASSEAPRQVEDGYTF	TGTGCCAGCAGTGAAGCGCCAAGACAGGTTGAAGATGGCTACACCTTC
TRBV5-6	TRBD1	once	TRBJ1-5	CASSLRTGTNQPQHF	TGTGCCAGCAGCTTACGGACAGGGACCAATCAGCCCCAGCATTTT
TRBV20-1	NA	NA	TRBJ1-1	CSASRRERSNTEAFF	TGCAGTGCTAGTAGAAGAGAGAGATCGAACACTGAAGCTTTCTTT
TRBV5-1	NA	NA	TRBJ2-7	CASSQGEGYEQYF	TGCGCCAGCAGCCAAGGAGAAGGCTACGAGCAGTACTTC